The 10 T cell receptor beta chains below were found in one sample sequenced in a study of OX40 agonist ivuxolimab in advanced cancers. Here immunoSEQ multiplex PCR was the method, and the copy in TCRdb shows in-frame clones only, minus some. Of around 38,000 clones listed, roughly 80% are singletons. The input for sequencing was CD4+ or CD8+ T cells sorted from blood, taken in a trial of the OX40 agonist ivuxolimab. Receptors originate from an adult with an advanced solid tumor such as melanoma, head and neck, liver or kidney cancer.

V is TRBV7-3 and J is TRBJ2-7; D uncertain. The CDR3 loop spans 13 amino acids. V lost 2 bases and J lost 6, with 11 bases in between. Looked up from germline, CDR1 is SGHTA and CDR2 is FQGTGA. The CDR3 DNA reads TGTGCCAGCAGCTTATCCTCTTCTGGCGAGCAGTACTTC. Amino acids: CASSLSSSGEQYF.

The chain carries TRBV11-2 and TRBJ1-1; TRBD1 is a possible D gene (6 bases). The V gene lost 2 bases and the J gene lost 3 bases, with 16 bases spanning the gap. Per the germline V gene, CDR1 is SGHAT and CDR2 is FQNNGV. This CDR3 comprises 16 residues. The CDR3 DNA follows: TGTGCCAGCAGCTTATGGAACAGGGCGGTTGACACTGAAGCTTTCTTT. Residues: CASSLWNRAVDTEAFF.

V usage is TRBV9 and J usage is TRBJ1-4; D unclear. V gave up 2 bases and J gave up 0 bases, with 8 bases separating them. The CDR3 runs to 15 residues. The germline CDR1 and CDR2 sequences are SGDLS and YYNGEE. CDR3 DNA: TGTGCCAGCAGCGTGGGTGCTACAACTAATGAAAAACTGTTTTTT. The encoded protein is CASSVGATTNEKLFF. The variable domain in full, completed from reference TRBV9 and TRBJ1-4, reads DSGVTQTPKHLITATGQRVTLRCSPRSGDLSVYWYQQSLDQGLQFLIQYYNGEERAKGNILERFSAQQFPDLHSELNLSSLELGDSALYFCASSVGATTNEKLFFGSGTQLSVL.

The V gene is TRBV7-9, the J gene TRBJ2-3; D is unresolved. The ends were cut back, 5 bases at V and 3 bases at J, with 3 bases in the middle. The CDR3 is 11 residues long. CDR1 and CDR2 from the germline V gene are SEHNR and FQNEAQ (reference sequence). CDR3 DNA sequence: TGTGCCAGCAGCGTGACAGATACGCAGTATTTT. Translated: CASSVTDTQYF.

This clone was seen once. V usage is TRBV6-5 and J usage is TRBJ1-2; 7 bases are a match to TRBD1. The germline V gene encodes CDR1 MNHEY and CDR2 SVGAGI. With 6 bases clipped from V and 8 bases from J, the junction kept 9 bases outside the gene matches. CDR3 length: 13 amino acids. CDR3 nucleotides: TGTGCCAGCAGCCGGGGACAGCCTCTCGGCTACACCTTC. Encoded protein: CASSRGQPLGYTF.

CDR3 nucleotide sequence: TGTGCCAGCAGCTTAAGCTGGGGTAGCTCCTACAATGAGCAGTTCTTC. Translation: CASSLSWGSSYNEQFF. The chain employs TRBV13 and TRBJ2-1; D is unresolved. The CDR3 spans 16 residues. Germline V gene sequence: CDR1 PRHDT, CDR2 FYEKMQ (reference sequence). V was trimmed by 2 bases and J by 0 bases, leaving 11 bases between them.

V gene TRBV7-3 combines with J gene TRBJ2-5; possible D gene TRBD2, 7 bases. V was trimmed by 5 bases and J by 5 bases, leaving 15 bases between them. This CDR3 has 14 amino acids. Germline-derived CDR1 and CDR2 are SGHTA and FQGTGA. The CDR3 DNA follows: TGTGCCAGCAGCCCATGGGGGGGCAGGGAGACCCAGTACTTC. Its translation is CASSPWGGRETQYF.

This clone was recorded once. The chain has TRBV19 and TRBJ2-7; D is tentatively TRBD1 or TRBD2 (5 bases each). The CDR3 runs to 14 residues. Between the trimmed V and J ends, which lost 4 bases and 3 bases, there was a span of 13 bases. Germline V gene data show CDR1 as LNHDA and CDR2 as SQIVND (reference sequence). CDR3 loop: CASSTGTGNYEQYF. The CDR3 nucleotides are TGTGCCAGTAGTACGGGGACGGGGAACTACGAGCAGTACTTC.

The rearrangement uses TRBV28 and TRBJ2-7; 11 positions agree with TRBD1. CDR1 is MDHEN and CDR2 is SYDVKM in the germline V gene. V was pared by 6 bases and J by 6 bases, with 4 bases of the junction left unmatched. The CDR3 extends over 13 amino acids. CDR3 region: CASSWTGGGEQYF. Written as DNA, the CDR3 is TGTGCCAGCAGCTGGACAGGGGGCGGCGAGCAGTACTTC.

The chain couples TRBV27 to TRBJ2-1, with 7 positions matching TRBD2. Germline loops: CDR1 MNHEY, CDR2 SMNVEV (reference sequence). The J segment lost 7 bases and the V segment lost 1 base, leaving 4 bases of the junction unmatched. This CDR3 contains 14 residues. CDR3 nucleotides: TGTGCCAGCAGTTTATGGGGGGGGTTGAATGAGCAGTTCTTC. Protein product: CASSLWGGLNEQFF.